This record covers a single TCR beta chain. This sample was taken from a study of cytomegalovirus exposure and HLA in healthy donors. PCR amplification relied on 60 Vbeta primers (plus 13 Jbeta primers). Profiled with immunoSEQ multiplex PCR; TCRdb holds only in-frame clones, not every one. The data show hundreds of thousands of clones, approximately 90% seen once. The source material was PBMCs. This receptor was taken from a woman aged 18-29 years in good health and CMV-seronegative.

CDR3: CASRQGTTDTQYF. In DNA, the CDR3 is TGTGCCAGCAGACAGGGTACCACAGATACGCAGTATTTT. V usage is TRBV19 and J usage is TRBJ2-3; 7 bases agree with TRBD1. V was clipped by 9 bases and J by 2 bases; unmatched bases: 5. The germline V gene has CDR1 LNHDA and CDR2 SQIVND (reference sequence). This CDR3 has 13 residues.